Included here is one TCR beta chain sequence, with context. No antigen is known for it. It has no much larger one-base neighbor in the sample; base qualities were not kept. The record originates from a study of blood T cell repertoires in COVID-19 (dated by TCRdb to the early 2020s). Regarding the study in general: The collaborator samples originated in the United States, Italy and Spain and spanned the acute and convalescent phases of COVID-19. The material from the prospective study consisted of cDNA or gDNA derived from T cells, B-cell-depleted T cells, or PBMCs. Sample metadata almost always included a de-identified subject ID, COVID-19 status, age in years and sex. Where available, HLA class I and class II types were obtained from metadata supplied by the sample provider rather than from assay-based typing. Deeply sampled blood TCRbeta repertoires from subjects exposed to, actively infected with, or recovered from COVID-19 were included in the dataset. The repertoires were released in a freely available public database intended as a resource for research on the immune response to SARS-CoV-2. Samples came from the ongoing ImmuneRACE study (first 160 participants) plus 1,254 subjects from 6 global collaborators.

The paper as a whole reports these results and caveats: Clinical and demographic metadata were provided uncurated, with the amount varying by source and participant.

Participants in the prospective study were enrolled through a virtual design, were aged about 18 to 100 years, and lived in about two dozen United States geographic areas. Cohort assignment in the prospective study relied on participant-reported clinical history from a screening survey and a study questionnaire. In the prospective study, mobile phlebotomists collected whole blood, serum and a nasopharyngeal or oropharyngeal swab from each participant. Prospective study participants could optionally give additional blood draws and questionnaires over an approximately 2-month period. Before DNA extraction, blood samples from the prospective study were shipped at room temperature or frozen. CDR3 length: 16 amino acids, cysteine to phenylalanine. Only the CDR3 region is kept as DNA, spanning 48 bases read in frame from base 1. Trimming takes 2 bases from V and 3 bases from J, and the germline ends sit 16 bases apart. CDR1 MNHEY and CDR2 SVGEGT are derived from the germline V gene.

The immunoSEQ Assay, a bias-controlled multiplex PCR, was used to amplify TCRbeta CDR3 regions from genomic DNA. As for the authors' bioinformatics: Within the assay, amplification of reference gene primers was used to estimate how many nucleated cells each sample contained. To quantify the absolute abundance of each unique TCRbeta CDR3 rearrangement, sequence reads were collapsed and filtered. For each sample, productive Simpson clonality was calculated as the square root of Simpson's diversity index over productive rearrangements. Held by TCRdb, this immuneACCESS table contains in-frame sequences only and omits some clones. Under half of the omission traces to an unresolved V gene where checked; the cause of the rest is unknown. V, J and clone size were drawn from that table, and D and trimming were deduced from the DNA. Here the sample has about 340,000 clones; 80% to 90% occur a single time. The ten top clones hold around 4.2% of the sample.

The chain was built from TRBV6-2 or TRBV6-3 and TRBJ1-1, and perhaps TRBD1 as D gene, on 6 matching bases. Material for sequencing was PBMCs or T cells enriched from blood (not recorded which). The sequence came from a woman between 40 and 55 years old with acute COVID-19. The CDR3 region reads CASSYKQGGQDTEAFF. The DNA reads as follows: TGTGCCAGCAGTTACAAACAGGGCGGGCAGGACACTGAAGCTTTCTTT.